This T cell receptor beta chain was captured by sequencing in a study of T cell responses to AZD1222 COVID-19 vaccine. As to this clone: Its antigen remains unknown.

The study's findings and limits: Nearly half of the spike-specific TCRs reportedly recognize variant regions that carry no mutations. The donor group comprised mostly white British people and more females; the analysis possibly underestimated clonal diversity. Two doses of AZD1222 preceded a rise in Spike-specific TCR breadth and depth.

V lost 2 bases to trimming and J lost 3 bases, with 13 bases between them. Germline CDR1 and CDR2: KGHSH and LQKENI. This CDR3 is 15 amino acids long. Clones were sequenced by immunoSEQ multiplex PCR, and TCRdb holds only the in-frame ones, with some missing. The profile shows more than 85,000 clones, 90% to 95% of them singletons. V usage is TRBV18 and J usage is TRBJ1-1; tentative D call: TRBD1 (5 bases). The sequencing here drew on peripheral blood, taken on day 0 of AZD1222 vaccination. The source of this sequence is an adult in good health. The CDR3 DNA is TGTGCCAGCTCACCAACGGGGGTGAGATACACTGAAGCTTTCTTT. Translation: CASSPTGVRYTEAFF.